The rows below give T cell receptor beta chains drawn from one sample of a study of cytomegalovirus exposure and HLA in healthy donors. The repertoire was sequenced with immunoSEQ multiplex PCR; TCRdb's copy has only in-frame clones and lacks some. Of 150,000 or so clones listed, around 74% are singletons. The specimen was PBMCs. Every receptor here comes from a female donor in good health and CMV-seronegative. The CDR3 runs from the conserved cysteine through the conserved F or W. Each record gives: CDR3 DNA, CDR3 protein, V gene, clone size, D gene, J gene. A D gene is named only where the DNA matches it firmly. Only part of the rows carry a size: once, few, many, or a class if the clone is expanded.

CDR3 DNA: TGTGCCAGCAGCACTCAACCCGCGTATGAAGCTTTCTTT
CDR3 protein: CASSTQPAYEAFF
V gene: TRBV7-3
clone size: .
D gene: .
J gene: TRBJ1-1

CDR3 DNA: TGTGCCAGCAGCTTAGTCGTCCAAGAGACCCAGTACTTC
CDR3 protein: CASSLVVQETQYF
V gene: TRBV7-7
clone size: .
D gene: .
J gene: TRBJ2-5

CDR3 DNA: TGTGCCAGCTCCACCATGGCGGAGGGCACTGAAGCTTTCTTT
CDR3 protein: CASSTMAEGTEAFF
V gene: TRBV18
clone size: .
D gene: .
J gene: TRBJ1-1

CDR3 DNA: TGTGCCAGCAGCCTCCGGGACAGACATTCCTACGAGCAGTACTTC
CDR3 protein: CASSLRDRHSYEQYF
V gene: TRBV7-6
clone size: few
D gene: TRBD1
J gene: TRBJ2-7

CDR3 DNA: TGTGCCATCAGCCGGGGGACAGGGCCGGGCACTGAAGCTTTCTTT
CDR3 protein: CAISRGTGPGTEAFF
V gene: TRBV10-3
clone size: .
D gene: TRBD1
J gene: TRBJ1-1

CDR3 DNA: TGTGCCAGTAGCCCCGGACAGGGGGCTCGGGAGACCCAGTACTTC
CDR3 protein: CASSPGQGARETQYF
V gene: TRBV19
clone size: .
D gene: TRBD1
J gene: TRBJ2-5

CDR3 DNA: TGTGCCAGCAGCCGAAGAGGGACAGTAGAGACCCAGTACTTC
CDR3 protein: CASSRRGTVETQYF
V gene: TRBV6-1
clone size: few
D gene: TRBD1
J gene: TRBJ2-5

CDR3 DNA: TGTGCCTGGAGAGAAGGTAGGCTAGCGGGAAGCGAGCAGTACTTC
CDR3 protein: CAWREGRLAGSEQYF
V gene: TRBV30
clone size: few
D gene: TRBD2
J gene: TRBJ2-7

CDR3 DNA: TGTGCCAGCAGCTGGGACAGCTATGGCTACACCTTC
CDR3 protein: CASSWDSYGYTF
V gene: TRBV11-2
clone size: few
D gene: TRBD1
J gene: TRBJ1-2

CDR3 DNA: TGTGCCAGCTCATCGTCAGGGGCAACTAATGAAAAACTGTTTTTT
CDR3 protein: CASSSSGATNEKLFF
V gene: TRBV18
clone size: .
D gene: .
J gene: TRBJ1-4

CDR3 DNA: TGTGCCAGCAGCCAACCGGGTCGTCTGGCTGAAGCTTTCTTT
CDR3 protein: CASSQPGRLAEAFF
V gene: TRBV4-2
clone size: .
D gene: .
J gene: TRBJ1-1

CDR3 DNA: TGTGCCAGCAGTCCACCGGGACAGGTAGTATACAATGAGCAGTTCTTC
CDR3 protein: CASSPPGQVVYNEQFF
V gene: TRBV28
clone size: .
D gene: TRBD1
J gene: TRBJ2-1

CDR3 DNA: TGTGCCAGCAGGGTTAACGCTCCCGACGGGCTAGCGGACTACAATGAGCAGTTCTTC
CDR3 protein: CASRVNAPDGLADYNEQFF
V gene: TRBV7-6
clone size: .
D gene: TRBD2
J gene: TRBJ2-1

CDR3 DNA: TGTGCCAGCACGAGACAGGGGATGGGGAGGACTGAAGCTTTCTTT
CDR3 protein: CASTRQGMGRTEAFF
V gene: TRBV2
clone size: .
D gene: TRBD1
J gene: TRBJ1-1

CDR3 DNA: TGCGCCAGCAGCCTTTTAACACAGGGTAATAGAGCTGAAGCTTTCTTT
CDR3 protein: CASSLLTQGNRAEAFF
V gene: TRBV5-1
clone size: .
D gene: .
J gene: TRBJ1-1

CDR3 DNA: TGTGCCAGCAGCCAAGCGGGGGGCACAGATACGCAGTATTTT
CDR3 protein: CASSQAGGTDTQYF
V gene: TRBV14
clone size: .
D gene: .
J gene: TRBJ2-3

CDR3 DNA: TGTGCCAGTAAGGTCGGGGGGCTTGGTGAAAAACTGTTTTTT
CDR3 protein: CASKVGGLGEKLFF
V gene: TRBV28
clone size: .
D gene: .
J gene: TRBJ1-4

CDR3 DNA: TGTGCCAGCAGCTTGGTCCGGGAGCTCGTCTACGAGCAGTACTTC
CDR3 protein: CASSLVRELVYEQYF
V gene: TRBV5-6
clone size: .
D gene: .
J gene: TRBJ2-7

CDR3 DNA: TGCGCCAGCAGCTTGGGGAGCTCCTACAATGAGCAGTTCTTC
CDR3 protein: CASSLGSSYNEQFF
V gene: TRBV5-1
clone size: .
D gene: .
J gene: TRBJ2-1

CDR3 DNA: TGCGCCAGCAGCTCCTCCGGGTCCCTAACTGAAGCTTTCTTT
CDR3 protein: CASSSSGSLTEAFF
V gene: TRBV5-1
clone size: .
D gene: .
J gene: TRBJ1-1

CDR3 DNA: TGTGCCAGCAGGGGCGACAGGGTCGAGTACACTGAAGCTTTCTTT
CDR3 protein: CASRGDRVEYTEAFF
V gene: TRBV7-9
clone size: once
D gene: TRBD1
J gene: TRBJ1-1

CDR3 DNA: TGTGCCAGCCGCTCGGGGGGCTCCTACGAGCAGTACTTC
CDR3 protein: CASRSGGSYEQYF
V gene: TRBV6-5
clone size: once
D gene: TRBD2
J gene: TRBJ2-7

CDR3 DNA: TGTGCCAGTAGTATAGGACTGGCAACTAATGAAAAACTGTTTTTT
CDR3 protein: CASSIGLATNEKLFF
V gene: TRBV19
clone size: .
D gene: .
J gene: TRBJ1-4

CDR3 DNA: TGCGCCAGCAGCCAACCTCGCCTAGCGGGAAGAGATCCCTTGGGGAATGAGCAGTTCTTC
CDR3 protein: CASSQPRLAGRDPLGNEQFF
V gene: TRBV4-1
clone size: few
D gene: TRBD2
J gene: TRBJ2-1